This TCR beta chain was documented in a study of chemoradiotherapy in HPV16-positive cancers. Germline V gives CDR1 SEHNR, CDR2 FQNEAQ (reference sequence). The CDR3 is 13 residues long. V was clipped by 1 base and J by 2 bases, with 5 bases between them. Assay: immunoSEQ multiplex PCR; the TCRdb copy retains only in-frame clones and omits some. The sample yields fewer than 10,000 clones, around 93% seen once. The sample in question was blood, obtained from a patient who underwent chemoradiotherapy. This clonotype originated in a human donor with HPV-associated anogenital cancer. The chain employs TRBV7-9 and TRBJ1-1; no definite D call. The CDR3 region has the DNA TGTGCCAGCAGCTTAGACAGCAACACTGAAGCTTTCTTT. This translates into CASSLDSNTEAFF.